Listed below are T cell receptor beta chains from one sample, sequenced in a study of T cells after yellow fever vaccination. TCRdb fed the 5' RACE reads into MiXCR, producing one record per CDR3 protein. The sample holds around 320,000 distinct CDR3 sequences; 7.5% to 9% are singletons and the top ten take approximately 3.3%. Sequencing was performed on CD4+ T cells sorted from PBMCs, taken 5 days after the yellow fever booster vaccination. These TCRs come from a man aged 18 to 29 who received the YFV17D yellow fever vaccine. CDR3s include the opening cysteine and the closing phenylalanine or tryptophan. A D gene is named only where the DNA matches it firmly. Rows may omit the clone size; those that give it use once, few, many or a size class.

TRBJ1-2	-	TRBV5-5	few	CASSLVAGGYTF	TGTGCCAGCAGCTTGGTAGCGGGGGGCTACACCTTC
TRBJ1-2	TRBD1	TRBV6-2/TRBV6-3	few	CASSPPGTGNYGYTF	TGTGCCAGCAGTCCCCCCGGGACAGGGAACTATGGCTACACCTTC
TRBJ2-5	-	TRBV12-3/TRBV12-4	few	CASSFWADQETQYF	TGTGCCAGCAGTTTTTGGGCAGACCAAGAGACCCAGTACTTC
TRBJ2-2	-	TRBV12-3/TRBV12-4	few	CASSLRTATGELFF	TGTGCCAGCAGCCTGAGGACAGCCACCGGGGAGCTGTTTTTT
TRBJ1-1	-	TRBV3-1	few	CASSQSWQNTEAFF	TGTGCCAGCAGCCAATCCTGGCAGAACACTGAAGCTTTCTTT
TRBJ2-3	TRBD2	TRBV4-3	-	CASSSERGVFPTDTQYF	TGCGCCAGCAGCTCTGAGCGGGGGGTTTTTCCCACAGATACGCAGTATTTT
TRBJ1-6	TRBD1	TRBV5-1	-	CASSKTGTDNSPLHF	TGCGCCAGCAGCAAAACCGGGACAGATAATTCACCCCTCCACTTT
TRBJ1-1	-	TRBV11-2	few	CASSLDRGGGWYTEAFF	TGTGCCAGCAGCTTAGATCGGGGAGGAGGGTGGTATACTGAAGCTTTCTTT
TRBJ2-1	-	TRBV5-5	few	CASSLDLGLRWLEQFF	TGTGCCAGCAGCTTAGATTTGGGACTGCGATGGTTGGAGCAGTTCTTC
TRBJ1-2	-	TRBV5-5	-	CASSPTGVAIFGGYTF	TGTGCCAGCAGCCCGACAGGAGTAGCGATCTTCGGTGGCTACACCTTC
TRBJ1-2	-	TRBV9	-	CASSNGYGYTF	TGTGCCAGCAGCAATGGCTATGGCTACACCTTC
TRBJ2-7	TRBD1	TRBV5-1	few	CASSTTGGYEQYF	TGCGCCAGCAGCACCACAGGGGGGTACGAGCAGTACTTC
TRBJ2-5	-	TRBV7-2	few	CASSLARERETQYF	TGTGCCAGCAGCTTAGCGAGAGAAAGAGAGACCCAGTACTTC
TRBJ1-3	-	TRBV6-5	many	CASKTLQGSGNTIYF	TGTGCCAGCAAAACTCTCCAGGGCTCTGGAAACACCATATATTTT
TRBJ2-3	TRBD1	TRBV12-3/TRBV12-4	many	CASSLGQGATDTQYF	TGTGCCAGCAGTTTAGGGCAGGGGGCCACAGATACGCAGTATTTT
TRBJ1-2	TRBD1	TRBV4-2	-	CASSQDWDSIYGYTF	TGTGCCAGCAGCCAAGATTGGGACAGCATCTATGGCTACACCTTC
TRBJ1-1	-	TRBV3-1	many	CASSPPTNTEAFF	TGTGCCAGCAGCCCACCTACGAACACTGAAGCTTTCTTT
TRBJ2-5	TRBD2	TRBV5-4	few	CASSLSAGGRGETQYF	TGTGCCAGCAGCTTGTCAGCGGGGGGCCGGGGAGAGACCCAGTACTTC
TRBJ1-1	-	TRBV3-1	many	CASSQVGMADTEAFF	TGTGCCAGCAGCCAAGTTGGAATGGCGGACACTGAAGCTTTCTTT
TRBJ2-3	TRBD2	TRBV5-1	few	CASSGGLAATDTQYF	TGCGCCAGCAGCGGGGGACTAGCGGCCACAGATACGCAGTATTTT
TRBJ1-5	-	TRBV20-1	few	CSARGVNSNQPQHF	TGCAGTGCTAGAGGGGTGAATAGCAATCAGCCCCAGCATTTT
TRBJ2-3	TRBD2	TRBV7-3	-	CASSQRGASGGRDTQYF	TGTGCCAGCAGCCAGCGCGGGGCTAGCGGGGGGAGAGATACGCAGTATTTT
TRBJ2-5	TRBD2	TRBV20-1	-	CSARAGGQTQYF	TGCAGTGCTAGAGCGGGGGGGCAGACCCAGTACTTC
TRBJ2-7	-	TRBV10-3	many	CAISVGGSSYEQYF	TGTGCCATCAGTGTAGGGGGTAGCTCCTACGAGCAGTACTTC
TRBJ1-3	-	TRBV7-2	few	CASSHRLFAGNTIYF	TGTGCCAGCAGCCACAGGTTGTTTGCTGGAAACACCATATATTTT
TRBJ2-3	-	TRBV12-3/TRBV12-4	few	CASSFPSSGTDTQYF	TGTGCCAGCAGTTTCCCCTCTAGCGGCACAGATACGCAGTATTTT